This entry is about one T cell receptor beta chain. As yet, its antigen is unknown. J was trimmed by 0 bases and V by 4 bases; bases with no gene match: 7. This CDR3 is built from 17 residues. Germline V CDR1 and CDR2: SGHAT, FQDESV (reference sequence). This entry belongs to a study of cytomegalovirus exposure and HLA in healthy donors. Study-wide results and caveats: Rarity held for most TCR sequences, but there were some public TCRs that occurred in many donors. First-cohort TCR clusters tended to co-occur in the roughly 130 validation repertoires, a later analysis found.

Profiling relied on immunoSEQ multiplex PCR, and the TCRdb table lists in-frame clones only, not all of them. The table lists some 130,000 clones, approximately 89% of them singletons, with 0.95% to 1.5% in the top ten. The source is a young woman in good health and CMV-seronegative. The specimen was PBMCs. This chain connects TRBV11-1 to TRBJ2-3; 10 nucleotides line up with TRBD2. The CDR3 nucleotides are TGTGCCAGCAGCTCCGAGCGGGGGGGCCCTAGCACAGATACGCAGTATTTT. It is translated as CASSSERGGPSTDTQYF.